Presented here are 15 T cell receptor beta chains from one specimen sequenced in a study of T-cell memory formation after mild COVID-19. TCRdb reanalysed the 5' RACE reads using MiXCR and keeps one entry per CDR3 protein. The repertoire has approximately 46,000 distinct CDR3 sequences, roughly an eighth of them found once; the top ten carry approximately 25%. Sequencing was carried out using PBMCs or a T cell subset sorted from them (not recorded which). The origin of the receptors is a man aged 18 to 30 who had mild COVID-19 (a few samples of this study predate the infection). Cell type and time point are not known.

This clonotype was observed once. The V and J genes are TRBV29-1 and TRBJ1-1; D is perhaps TRBD1 (6 bases). Looked up from germline, CDR1 is SQVTM and CDR2 is ANQGSEA. The CDR3 spans 13 residues. Trimming removed 6 bases at V and 5 bases at J, with 16 bases between. The CDR3 region is CSVVGGRGTEAFF. In DNA form, the CDR3 reads TGCAGCGTGGTCGGGGGGCGAGGGACTGAAGCTTTCTTT.

This chain uses TRBV28 with TRBJ1-2, with D tentatively TRBD1 (5 bases). The CDR3 is made up of 15 amino acids. V was shortened by 6 bases and J by 5 bases, with 19 bases between the two germline ends. Germline V CDR1 and CDR2: MDHEN, SYDVKM. CDR3 sequence (DNA): TGTGCCAGCAGCTACCTGGTAGGGGCGGAATATGGCTACACCTTC. Amino acid sequence: CASSYLVGAEYGYTF.

Within the sample, this clonotype is medium-sized. The rearrangement links TRBV5-1 to TRBJ2-2; D perhaps matches TRBD2 (7 bases). In germline, CDR1 is SGHRS, CDR2 YFSETQ. The CDR3 is made up of 16 amino acids. Trimming left V 7 bases short and J 6 bases short, with 22 bases between. CDR3 sequence: CASLPGGGPVPGELFF. The CDR3 nucleotides are TGCGCCAGCCTACCGGGGGGCGGACCGGTCCCCGGGGAGCTGTTTTTT.

This clonotype was counted ten times or more. The chain employs TRBV7-2 and TRBJ2-7; D is possibly TRBD1 or TRBD2 (5 bases each). Trimming removed 5 bases at V and 6 bases at J, with 11 bases between. Germline CDR1 SGHTA, CDR2 FQGNSA. CDR3 size: 12 residues. The CDR3 reads CASSPWDGEQYF. CDR3 sequence (DNA): TGTGCCAGCAGCCCCTGGGACGGCGAGCAGTACTTC.

V and J are TRBV5-6 and TRBJ2-7; D is tentatively TRBD1 or TRBD2 (5 bases each). V lost 2 bases and J 2 bases, leaving 11 bases between the germline ends. The CDR3 loop spans 14 amino acids. Germline V gives CDR1 SGHDT, CDR2 YYEEEE. CDR3 DNA sequence: TGTGCCAGCAGCTTCCGGGACGCCACCTACGAGCAGTACGTC. As protein: CASSFRDATYEQYV.

The CDR3 nucleotides are TGTGCCAGCTCACCAGGCATGTATGGGGCTGAAGAGACCCAGTACTTC. The encoded protein is CASSPGMYGAEETQYF. V is TRBV18 and J is TRBJ2-5; a weak D match, TRBD1 (5 bases). V shed 2 bases and J shed 3 bases, with 16 bases lying between them. This CDR3 region has 16 residues. Germline-derived CDR1 and CDR2 are KGHSH and LQKENI. Complete variable domain (other parts from reference TRBV18 and TRBJ2-5): NAGVMQNPRHLVRRRGQEARLRCSPMKGHSHVYWYRQLPEEGLKFMVYLQKENIIDESGMPKERFSAEFPKEGPSILRIQQVVRGDSAAYFCASSPGMYGAEETQYFGPGTRLLVL.

The chain carries TRBV2 and TRBJ1-6, with D hard to call. V lost 8 bases and J 8 bases, leaving 19 bases between the germline ends. CDR3 size: 15 residues. From germline, CDR1 is SNHLY and CDR2 FYNNEI. The DNA for the CDR3 is TGTGCCAGCCGTCCTGGATTGGGCTCTTATTCACCCCTCCACTTT. It specifies CASRPGLGSYSPLHF.

The chain employs TRBV19 and TRBJ2-5; D is possibly TRBD1 (5 bases). The CDR3 consists of 13 residues. Trimming left V 5 bases short and J 5 bases short, with 12 bases between. Germline V gene data show CDR1 as LNHDA and CDR2 as SQIVND (reference sequence). The CDR3 spells CASSETVSETQYF. The CDR3 DNA reads TGTGCCAGTAGTGAGACAGTTTCGGAGACCCAGTACTTC.

The chain recombines TRBV6-2 or TRBV6-3 with TRBJ1-5, with D hard to call. The CDR3 is 13 residues long. V was pared by 0 bases and J by 4 bases, with 4 bases between. The germline V gene has CDR1 MNHEY and CDR2 SVGEGT. The CDR3 DNA sequence: TGTGCCAGCAGTTACTCGTTGAATCAGCCCCAGCATTTT. Protein sequence: CASSYSLNQPQHF.

The genes are TRBV6-5 and TRBJ1-5, with TRBD1 identical over 8 bases. This CDR3 has 14 amino acids. V lost 5 bases, J lost 7 bases, and 7 bases stayed unmatched. In germline, CDR1 is MNHEY, CDR2 SVGAGI. CDR3 DNA sequence: TGTGCCAGCAGTATGACAGGGGTCGAGCAGCCCCAGCATTTT. This codes for CASSMTGVEQPQHF.

The chain is built from TRBV5-8 and TRBJ2-2, with D tentatively TRBD2 (7 bases). Trimming removed 3 bases from V and 6 bases from J, with 9 bases in between. This CDR3 is built from 13 residues. CDR1 and CDR2 from the germline V gene are SGHTS and YDEGEE. The CDR3 region is CASSWGGPGELFF. CDR3 nucleotides: TGTGCCAGCAGCTGGGGGGGCCCCGGGGAGCTGTTTTTT.

The gene calls are TRBV12-3 or TRBV12-4 and TRBJ1-1; the match to TRBD1 covers 9 bases. Losses at the gene ends were 7 bases for V and 5 bases for J; bases not matched to a gene: 5. The CDR3 has 13 residues. The CDR3 loop is CASTRDRATEAFF. The CDR3 DNA reads as TGTGCCAGCACCCGGGACAGGGCTACTGAAGCTTTCTTT.

This clonotype was recorded many times. The rearrangement links TRBV5-1 to TRBJ2-7; TRBD1 aligns across 8 bases. V was clipped by 1 base and J by 0 bases; unmatched bases: 15. The CDR3 contains 19 residues. Germline V gene sequence: CDR1 SGHRS, CDR2 YFSETQ. The CDR3 loop reads CASSLYSAGTGDGSYEQYF. CDR3 DNA sequence: TGCGCCAGCAGCTTGTATAGTGCTGGGACAGGTGATGGCTCCTACGAGCAGTACTTC.

The CDR3 DNA sequence: TGTGCCATCAGGGAGACTAGCGGGGGGAAAGAGACCCAGTACTTC. It codes for CAIRETSGGKETQYF. The V gene is TRBV10-3, the J gene TRBJ2-5; TRBD2 matches 13 bases. Trimming at V came to 6 bases and at J to 3 bases, leaving 4 bases not matched to a gene. Germline CDR1 ENHRY, CDR2 SYGVKD. The CDR3 consists of 15 residues.

The V gene is TRBV5-1, the J gene TRBJ2-1; unclear D gene. Per the germline V gene, CDR1 is SGHRS and CDR2 is YFSETQ. The CDR3 loop spans 15 amino acids. Trimming pared 0 bases from V and 0 bases from J, leaving 7 bases between. CDR3 nucleotides: TGCGCCAGCAGCTTGGACGGTAGCTCCTACAATGAGCAGTTCTTC. The encoded protein is CASSLDGSSYNEQFF.